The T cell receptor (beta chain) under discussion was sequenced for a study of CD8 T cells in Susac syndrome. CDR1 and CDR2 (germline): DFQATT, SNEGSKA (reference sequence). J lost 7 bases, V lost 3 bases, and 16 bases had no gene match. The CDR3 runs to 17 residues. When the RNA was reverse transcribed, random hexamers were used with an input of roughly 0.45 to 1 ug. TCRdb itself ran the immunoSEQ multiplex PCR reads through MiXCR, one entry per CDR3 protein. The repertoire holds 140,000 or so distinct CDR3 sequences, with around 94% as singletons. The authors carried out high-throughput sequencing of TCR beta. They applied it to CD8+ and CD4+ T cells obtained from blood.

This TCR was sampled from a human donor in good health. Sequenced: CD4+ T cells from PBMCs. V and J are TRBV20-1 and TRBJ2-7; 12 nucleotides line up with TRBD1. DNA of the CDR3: TGCAGTGCTAGTAGGGGGACAGGGGGCATCTCCTCGGGGGAGCAGTACTTC. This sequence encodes CSASRGTGGISSGEQYF.